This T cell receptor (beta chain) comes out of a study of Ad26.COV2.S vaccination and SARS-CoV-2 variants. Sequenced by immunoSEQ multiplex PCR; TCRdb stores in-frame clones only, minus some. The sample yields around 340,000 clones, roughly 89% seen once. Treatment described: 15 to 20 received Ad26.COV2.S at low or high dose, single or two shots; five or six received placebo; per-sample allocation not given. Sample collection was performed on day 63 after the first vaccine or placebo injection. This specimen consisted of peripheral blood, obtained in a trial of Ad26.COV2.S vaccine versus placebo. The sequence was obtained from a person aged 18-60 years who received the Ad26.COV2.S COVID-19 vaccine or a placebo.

This CDR3 reads CASSQEQGANEAFF. The CDR3 DNA reads TGTGCCAGCAGCCAAGAACAGGGGGCCAATGAAGCTTTCTTT. The rearrangement joins TRBV4-2 to TRBJ1-1; 9 bases fit TRBD1. V lost 0 bases to trimming and J lost 7 bases; unmatched junction nucleotides: 3. Germline CDR1 reads LGHNA; CDR2 reads YNFKEQ. The CDR3 is 14 amino acids.